Below, 17 T cell receptor beta chains from the same sample are listed, as sequenced in a study of blood T cell repertoires in COVID-19 (dated by TCRdb to the early 2020s). The library was obtained by the immunoSEQ multiplex PCR assay. Here the immuneACCESS table is served through TCRdb, limited to in-frame sequences with V and J called. Missing clones are a known gap in these copies; in checked studies unresolved V genes cover under half, and the rest lacks a known reason. This sample holds roughly 220,000 clones; around 85% were observed only once. The ten largest clones take up approximately 1.4% of the sample. The sequencing sample was made of PBMCs or T cells enriched from blood (not recorded which). The source is a woman in her thirties or forties with acute COVID-19.

The J gene is TRBJ2-1, the V gene TRBV7-8, with 9 bases lining up with TRBD1. J lost 8 bases, V lost 1 base, and 9 bases had no gene match. CDR3 length equals 16 residues. CDR1 SGHVS and CDR2 FQNEAQ come from the germline V gene. The CDR3 bases are TGTGCCAGCAGCTTAGAATTCGGGACAGGGAGGGATGAGCAGTTCTTC. Protein product: CASSLEFGTGRDEQFF.

The chain uses TRBV24-1 and TRBJ1-5; the match to TRBD1 covers 12 bases. Germline CDR1 is KGHDR and CDR2 is SFDVKD. Germline trimming cut 6 bases from V and 6 bases from J; bases unmatched to any gene: 5. The CDR3 is made up of 15 amino acids. The CDR3 here is CATSWDRGPGQPQHF. The CDR3 DNA follows: TGTGCCACCAGTTGGGACAGGGGGCCAGGTCAGCCCCAGCATTTT.

The V call is TRBV19, the J call TRBJ2-1, with TRBD2 identical over 12 bases. Unmatched junction bases numbered 11, after V lost 6 bases and J lost 8 bases. CDR1 LNHDA and CDR2 SQIVND come from the germline V gene (reference sequence). This CDR3 comprises 16 residues. Here the CDR3 DNA reads TGTGCCAGTAGGGCGACTAGCGGGAGTGGCGGCGATGAGCAGTTCTTC. Translating it yields CASRATSGSGGDEQFF.

The chain has TRBV7-6 and TRBJ2-2, with TRBD1 identical over 8 bases. V gave up 4 bases and J gave up 6 bases; unmatched junction bases: 10. CDR1 and CDR2 from the germline V gene are SGHVS and FNYEAQ. The CDR3 is 16 amino acids. CDR3 nucleotide sequence: TGTGCCAGCAGCTCAAGGACAGGGAAGTCGTCCGGGGAGCTGTTTTTT. Its protein is CASSSRTGKSSGELFF.

This clone was seen only a few times. The chain couples TRBV5-5 to TRBJ2-7; 7 positions match TRBD2. This CDR3 has 16 amino acids. V shed 4 bases, J shed 3 bases, and the junction held 13 bases outside the gene matches. Germline V CDR1 and CDR2: SGHKS, YYEKEE (reference sequence). CDR3 protein: CASSDAASGTFYEQYF. DNA of the CDR3: TGTGCCAGCAGCGACGCCGCTAGCGGCACCTTCTACGAGCAGTACTTC.

The V and J genes are TRBV10-2 and TRBJ2-1; 8 bases fit TRBD2. The germline gives CDR1 WSHSY, CDR2 SAAADI. V lost 7 bases, J lost 6 bases, and 11 bases stayed unmatched. This CDR3 has 15 amino acids. CDR3 residues: CASKELAAGSNEQFF. CDR3 sequence (DNA): TGCGCCAGCAAGGAACTAGCGGCGGGGTCCAATGAGCAGTTCTTC.

There are a few counts of this clone. This chain links TRBV7-2 with TRBJ1-1; weak D call: TRBD1 (5 bases). V lost 5 bases to trimming and J lost 0 bases, with 10 bases between them. Germline CDR1 reads SGHTA; CDR2 reads FQGNSA. The CDR3 spans 14 residues. CDR3: CASSRTTLNTEAFF. In nucleotides, the CDR3 is TGTGCCAGCAGCCGGACAACCCTGAACACTGAAGCTTTCTTT.

CDR3 amino acids: CASSDRGGASPLHF. In nucleotides, the CDR3 is TGTGCCAGTAGTGACCGAGGGGGAGCATCACCCCTCCACTTT. The chain joins TRBV19 to TRBJ1-6; a possible D gene is TRBD1 (6 bases). Germline CDR1 and CDR2: LNHDA and SQIVND (reference sequence). The CDR3 length is 14 residues. With 5 bases removed from V and 10 bases from J, the gap between germline ends came to 15 bases.

The rearrangement joins TRBV14 to TRBJ2-6, with a weak D call TRBD1 (5 bases). The length of the CDR3 is 18 residues. The germline V gene has CDR1 SGHDN and CDR2 FVKESK. V lost 4 bases and J 0 bases, leaving 16 bases between the germline ends. The DNA of the CDR3 is TGTGCCAGCAGCCCGCGCCCAGGGATTCGCTCTGGGGCCAACGTCCTGACTTTC. It encodes CASSPRPGIRSGANVLTF.

This clone was seen just once. The chain joins TRBV4-1 to TRBJ2-5, with 9 bases fitting TRBD2. Trimming cost V 5 bases and J 1 base; bases outside gene matches: 5. This CDR3 comprises 15 residues. The germline CDR1 and CDR2 sequences are MGHRA and YSYEKL. The CDR3 protein is CASSFSGSIQETQYF. The CDR3 DNA reads as TGCGCCAGCAGCTTTAGCGGGAGTATCCAAGAGACCCAGTACTTC.

The chain joins TRBV7-6 to TRBJ1-2, with a tentative D call TRBD1 (5 bases). CDR3 size: 15 residues. Looked up from germline, CDR1 is SGHVS and CDR2 is FNYEAQ. Deletions cut 1 base from V and 5 bases from J, with 14 bases between. CDR3 nucleotide sequence: TGTGCCAGCAGCTTAGAAGGGGCTGGGAAGTATGGCTACACCTTC. Its protein product is CASSLEGAGKYGYTF.

The rearrangement uses TRBV7-9 and TRBJ2-3; 8 nucleotides agree with TRBD1. V lost 5 bases and J lost 2; bases outside the gene matches: 6. CDR1 SEHNR and CDR2 FQNEAQ come from the germline V gene (reference sequence). This CDR3 has 15 amino acids. CDR3 in amino acids: CASSPTGAATDTQYF. The CDR3 DNA follows: TGTGCCAGCAGCCCGACAGGGGCGGCCACAGATACGCAGTATTTT.

The genes are TRBV25-1 and TRBJ2-5; a possible D gene is TRBD2 (6 bases). CDR1 and CDR2 from the germline V gene are MGHDK and SYGVNS. The CDR3 runs 15 residues. With 3 bases removed from V and 4 bases from J, the gap between germline ends came to 15 bases. The CDR3 here is CASSDRGAIGETQYF. CDR3 DNA sequence: TGTGCCAGCAGTGACCGCGGGGCCATTGGAGAGACCCAGTACTTC.

The rearrangement joins TRBV5-1 to TRBJ2-7; a weak D match, TRBD1 (5 bases). The CDR3 consists of 13 residues. Trimming shortened V by 5 bases and J by 2 bases, and 11 bases separated the two germline ends. The V gene's germline CDR1 is SGHRS and CDR2 YFSETQ. The CDR3 nucleotides are TGCGCCAGCAGAAAGGGGTTTGCCTACGAGCAGTACTTC. Its protein product is CASRKGFAYEQYF.

This clone was detected once. V and J are TRBV11-2 and TRBJ2-2, with no clear D. Trimming shortened V by 0 bases and J by 8 bases, and 7 bases separated the two germline ends. Germline assignment: CDR1 SGHAT and CDR2 FQNNGV. This CDR3 region has 13 residues. DNA for the CDR3: TGTGCCAGCAGCTTAGAGGCAGTAGGGGAGCTGTTTTTT. This codes for CASSLEAVGELFF.

This clone showed up just once. This chain uses TRBV24-1 with TRBJ1-3; tentatively, D is TRBD1 (6 bases). Germline V lookup: CDR1 KGHDR, CDR2 SFDVKD. The CDR3 consists of 17 residues. Deletions cut 9 bases from V and 0 bases from J, with 20 bases between. This chain's CDR3 is CATLLETGPRSGNTIYF. CDR3 coding DNA: TGTGCCACCCTCCTGGAAACAGGGCCCCGCTCTGGAAACACCATATATTTT.

This clone was picked up one time. V gene TRBV7-2 combines with J gene TRBJ2-7; D is possibly TRBD1 (5 bases). The V gene lost 0 bases and the J gene lost 2 bases, with 17 bases spanning the gap. There are 17 residues in the CDR3. In germline, CDR1 is SGHTA, CDR2 FQGNSA. The CDR3 nucleotides are TGTGCCAGCAGCTTAGCCCCGACGGACATCACCCCCTACGAGCAGTACTTC. Amino acid sequence: CASSLAPTDITPYEQYF. The whole variable domain, filled in from reference TRBV7-2 and TRBJ2-7, reads GAGVSQSPSNKVTEKGKDVELRCDPISGHTALYWYRQSLGQGLEFLIYFQGNSAPDKSGLPSDRFSAERTGGSVSTLTIQRTQQEDSAVYLCASSLAPTDITPYEQYFGPGTRLTVT.